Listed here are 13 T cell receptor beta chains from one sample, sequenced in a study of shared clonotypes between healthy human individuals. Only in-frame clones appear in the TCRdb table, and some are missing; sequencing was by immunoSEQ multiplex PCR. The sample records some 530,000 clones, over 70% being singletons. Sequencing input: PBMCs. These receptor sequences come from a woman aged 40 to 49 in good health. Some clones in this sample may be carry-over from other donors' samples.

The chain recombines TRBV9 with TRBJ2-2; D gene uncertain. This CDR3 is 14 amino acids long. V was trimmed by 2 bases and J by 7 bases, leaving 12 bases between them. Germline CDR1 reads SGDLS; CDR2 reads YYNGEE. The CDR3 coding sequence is TGTGCCAGCAGCGTCTCGCTTCCTAACGGGGAGCTGTTTTTT. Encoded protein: CASSVSLPNGELFF.

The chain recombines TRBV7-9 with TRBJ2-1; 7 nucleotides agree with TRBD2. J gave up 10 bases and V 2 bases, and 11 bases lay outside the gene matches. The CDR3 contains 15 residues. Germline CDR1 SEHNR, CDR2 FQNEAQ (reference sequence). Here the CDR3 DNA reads TGTGCCAGCAGCTTACGGGGAACGGGACTAACCGAGCAGTTCTTC. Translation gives CASSLRGTGLTEQFF.

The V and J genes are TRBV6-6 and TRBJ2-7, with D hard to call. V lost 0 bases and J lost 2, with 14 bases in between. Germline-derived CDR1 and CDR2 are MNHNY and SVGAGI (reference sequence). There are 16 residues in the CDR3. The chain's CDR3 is CASSYSGPARPYEQYF. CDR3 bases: TGTGCCAGCAGTTACTCGGGCCCGGCAAGGCCCTACGAGCAGTACTTC.

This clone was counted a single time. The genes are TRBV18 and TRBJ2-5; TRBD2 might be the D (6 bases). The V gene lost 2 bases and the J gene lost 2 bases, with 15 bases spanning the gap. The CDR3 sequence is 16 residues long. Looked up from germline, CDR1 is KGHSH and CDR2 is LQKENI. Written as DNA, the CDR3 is TGTGCCAGCTCACCAAGGACTATTTCCACACAAGAGACCCAGTACTTC. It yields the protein CASSPRTISTQETQYF.

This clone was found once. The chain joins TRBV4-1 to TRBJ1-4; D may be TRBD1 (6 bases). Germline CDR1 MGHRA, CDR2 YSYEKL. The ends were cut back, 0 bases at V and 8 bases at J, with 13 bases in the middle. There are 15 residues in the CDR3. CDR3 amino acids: CASSQDWGQREKLFF. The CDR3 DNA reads TGCGCCAGCAGCCAAGATTGGGGACAAAGGGAAAAACTGTTTTTT.

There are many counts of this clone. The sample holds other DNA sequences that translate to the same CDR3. The CDR3 sequence: CASSLVLAGGKSTDTQYF. The DNA of the CDR3 is TGTGCCAGCAGCTTAGTACTAGCGGGAGGGAAAAGCACAGATACGCAGTATTTT. V and J are TRBV7-2 and TRBJ2-3; 13 nucleotides line up with TRBD2. This CDR3 has 18 amino acids. The J segment lost 0 bases and the V segment lost 1 base, leaving 4 bases of the junction unmatched. The germline V gene encodes CDR1 SGHTA and CDR2 FQGNSA. The complete variable domain, with remaining parts taken from reference TRBV7-2 and TRBJ2-3, reads GAGVSQSPSNKVTEKGKDVELRCDPISGHTALYWYRQSLGQGLEFLIYFQGNSAPDKSGLPSDRFSAERTGGSVSTLTIQRTQQEDSAVYLCASSLVLAGGKSTDTQYFGPGTRLTVL.

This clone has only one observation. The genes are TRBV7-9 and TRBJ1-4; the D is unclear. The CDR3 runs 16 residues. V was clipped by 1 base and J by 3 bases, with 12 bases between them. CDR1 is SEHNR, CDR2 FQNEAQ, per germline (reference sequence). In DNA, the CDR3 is TGTGCCAGCAGCTTAGTTCCGAGCTTCCCTAATGAAAAACTGTTTTTT. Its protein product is CASSLVPSFPNEKLFF.

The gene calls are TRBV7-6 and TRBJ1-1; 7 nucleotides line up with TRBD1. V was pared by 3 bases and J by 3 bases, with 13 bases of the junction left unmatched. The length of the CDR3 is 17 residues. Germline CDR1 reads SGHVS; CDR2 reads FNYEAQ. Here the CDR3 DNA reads TGTGCCAGCAGCTTGGGAGCGACAGGGTCGTTTTACACTGAAGCTTTCTTT. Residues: CASSLGATGSFYTEAFF.

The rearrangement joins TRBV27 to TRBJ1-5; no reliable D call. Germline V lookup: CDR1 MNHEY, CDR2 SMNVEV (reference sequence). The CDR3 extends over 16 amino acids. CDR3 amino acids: CAKGPGGRRGNQPQHF. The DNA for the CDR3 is TGTGCAAAGGGCCCGGGAGGTCGAAGAGGCAATCAGCCCCAGCATTTT.

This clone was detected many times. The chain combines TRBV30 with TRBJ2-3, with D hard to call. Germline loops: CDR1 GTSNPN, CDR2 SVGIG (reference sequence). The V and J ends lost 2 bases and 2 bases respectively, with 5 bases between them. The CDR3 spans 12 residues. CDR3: CAWSSTTDTQYF. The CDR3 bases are TGTGCCTGGAGTAGCACCACAGATACGCAGTATTTT.

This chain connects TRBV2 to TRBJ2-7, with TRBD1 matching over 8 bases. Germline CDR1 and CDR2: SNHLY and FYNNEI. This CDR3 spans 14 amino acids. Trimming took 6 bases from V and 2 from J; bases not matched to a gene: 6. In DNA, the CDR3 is TGTGCCAGCAGAGAACAGGGGGGCCCCTACGAGCAGTACTTC. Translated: CASREQGGPYEQYF. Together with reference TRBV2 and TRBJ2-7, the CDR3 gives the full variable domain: EPEVTQTPSHQVTQMGQEVILRCVPISNHLYFYWYRQILGQKVEFLVSFYNNEISEKSEIFDDQFSVERPDGSNFTLKIRSTKLEDSAMYFCASREQGGPYEQYFGPGTRLTVT.

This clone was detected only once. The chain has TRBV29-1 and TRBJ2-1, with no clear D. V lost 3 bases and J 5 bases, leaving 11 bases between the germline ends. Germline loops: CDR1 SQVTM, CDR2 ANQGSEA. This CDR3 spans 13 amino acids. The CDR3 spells CSVDKFSDNEQFF. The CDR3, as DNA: TGCAGCGTTGACAAATTCAGCGACAATGAGCAGTTCTTC.

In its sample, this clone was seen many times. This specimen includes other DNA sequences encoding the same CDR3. The CDR3 DNA reads as TGTGCCCTTTTGCAGGGCAGCACAGATACGCAGTATTTT. Its protein product is CALLQGSTDTQYF. The rearrangement uses TRBV30 and TRBJ2-3, with D maybe TRBD1 (5 bases). Germline-derived CDR1 and CDR2 are GTSNPN and SVGIG (reference sequence). V gave up 8 bases and J gave up 0 bases, with 12 bases separating them. The CDR3 is 13 amino acids. The full variable domain, with the rest looked up from reference TRBV30 and TRBJ2-3, is SQTIHQWPATLVQPVGSPLSLECTVEGTSNPNLYWYRQAAGRGLQLLFYSVGIGQISSEVPQNLSASRPQDRQFILSSKKLLLSDSGFYLCALLQGSTDTQYFGPGTRLTVL.